Shown below are 29 T cell receptor beta chains from a single sample sequenced in a study of shared clonotypes between healthy human individuals. Clones were read by immunoSEQ multiplex PCR, and TCRdb kept only the in-frame ones, dropping some. The table includes 2 million to 2.5 million clones, 90% to 95% detected once. Source material: naive CD4+ T cells sorted from blood. Subset reported: CD45RA+ positively selected. The receptors were gathered from a man between 18 and 35 years old in good health.

V usage is TRBV9 and J usage is TRBJ2-5; the match to TRBD2 covers 15 bases. The CDR3 spans 17 residues. V lost 4 bases and J lost 0; bases outside the gene matches: 4. Germline CDR1 reads SGDLS; CDR2 reads YYNGEE. In DNA, the CDR3 is TGTGCCAGCAGCAAACGGACTAGCGGGGGGGACCAAGAGACCCAGTACTTC. This encodes CASSKRTSGGDQETQYF. The variable domain in full, with the rest retrieved from reference TRBV9 and TRBJ2-5, is DSGVTQTPKHLITATGQRVTLRCSPRSGDLSVYWYQQSLDQGLQFLIQYYNGEERAKGNILERFSAQQFPDLHSELNLSSLELGDSALYFCASSKRTSGGDQETQYFGPGTRLLVL.

The rearrangement joins TRBV10-3 to TRBJ2-5; TRBD2 matches at 15 bases. This CDR3 has 16 residues. The V and J ends lost 5 bases and 3 bases, in that order; junction bases with no gene match: 4. Germline CDR1 reads ENHRY; CDR2 reads SYGVKD. CDR3: CAISSGLAGGEETQYF. The DNA for the CDR3 is TGTGCCATCAGTTCGGGACTAGCGGGAGGTGAAGAGACCCAGTACTTC.

The V call is TRBV9, the J call TRBJ1-2; possible D gene TRBD1, 5 bases. The germline V and J ends were trimmed by 4 bases and 8 bases, with 24 bases remaining between them. The CDR3 has 16 amino acids. Per germline, CDR1 SGDLS and CDR2 YYNGEE. The CDR3 nucleotides read TGTGCCAGCAGCCCCCGCGAGGTTGTGGGCCCAGGGGGCTACACCTTC. Its translation is CASSPREVVGPGGYTF.

The rearrangement joins TRBV5-4 to TRBJ2-5; possible D gene TRBD1, 6 bases. The germline V and J ends were trimmed by 3 bases and 0 bases, with 9 bases remaining between them. The CDR3 is 14 amino acids. Germline V gives CDR1 SGHNT, CDR2 YYREEE (reference sequence). CDR3 loop: CASSSRDNQETQYF. CDR3 coding DNA: TGTGCCAGCAGCTCCCGGGACAACCAAGAGACCCAGTACTTC.

The chain recombines TRBV5-4 with TRBJ2-7, with 12 bases aligning to TRBD2. Germline assignment: CDR1 SGHNT and CDR2 YYREEE (reference sequence). CDR3 length: 15 amino acids. With V trimmed by 6 bases and J by 5 bases, 9 bases remained unmatched. The DNA for the CDR3 is TGTGCCAGCACCGAGACTAGCGGGAGAGCCAACGAGCAGTACTTC. This encodes CASTETSGRANEQYF.

This chain links TRBV5-1 with TRBJ1-1; D is undetermined. Trimming pared 0 bases from V and 4 bases from J, leaving 7 bases between. The germline V gene encodes CDR1 SGHRS and CDR2 YFSETQ. This CDR3 spans 13 amino acids. DNA for the CDR3: TGCGCCAGCAGCTTGGACACCTTCACTGAAGCTTTCTTT. This gives the protein CASSLDTFTEAFF. The full variable domain, in which reference TRBV5-1 and TRBJ1-1 provide the parts outside the CDR3, is KAGVTQTPRYLIKTRGQQVTLSCSPISGHRSVSWYQQTPGQGLQFLFEYFSETQRNKGNFPGRFSGRQFSNSRSEMNVSTLELGDSALYLCASSLDTFTEAFFGQGTRLTVV.

This clone is a singleton in its sample. The rearrangement uses TRBV30 and TRBJ1-2, with D hard to call. This CDR3 is 13 amino acids long. Germline CDR1 reads GTSNPN; CDR2 reads SVGIG (reference sequence). Trimming cost V 2 bases and J 0 bases, with 7 bases left between them. The CDR3 nucleotides are TGTGCCTGGAGTTCAGGCCCTAACTATGGCTACACCTTC. It codes for CAWSSGPNYGYTF.

The rearrangement joins TRBV6-4 to TRBJ2-5; 9 bases align to TRBD1. The length of the CDR3 is 15 residues. The V gene end was trimmed by 7 bases and the J gene end by 5 bases; junction bases not matched to a gene: 11. CDR1 is MRHNA and CDR2 is SNTAGT in the germline V gene. CDR3 DNA: TGTGCCAGCATGTTTCCGGGACAGGGTTTCGAGACCCAGTACTTC. Translation gives CASMFPGQGFETQYF.

The chain is built from TRBV5-1 and TRBJ2-2; D gene unclear. Trimming pared 2 bases from V and 5 bases from J, leaving 13 bases between. CDR3 length equals 15 residues. Germline V lookup: CDR1 SGHRS, CDR2 YFSETQ. The CDR3 DNA is TGCGCCAGCAGCTTTCCCCCGCTGGGAACCGGGGAGCTGTTTTTT. It specifies CASSFPPLGTGELFF.

The chain joins TRBV18 to TRBJ2-3; a possible D gene is TRBD1 (5 bases). Germline V gene data show CDR1 as KGHSH and CDR2 as LQKENI. V lost 1 base to trimming and J lost 2 bases, with 10 bases between them. The CDR3 runs 15 residues. In DNA, the CDR3 is TGTGCCAGCTCACCACGGGCCAGGGCCACAGATACGCAGTATTTT. Translating gives CASSPRARATDTQYF.

This rearrangement joins TRBV5-6 to TRBJ2-7; a possible D gene is TRBD2 (6 bases). Germline loops: CDR1 SGHDT, CDR2 YYEEEE. The V end was cut by 0 bases, the J end by 7 bases, with 11 bases between. The CDR3 consists of 13 residues. In DNA form, the CDR3 reads TGTGCCAGCAGCTTGGCCTCGGCGGGGGAGCAGTACTTC. This translates into CASSLASAGEQYF.

This clone was seen a single time. The chain links TRBV5-1 to TRBJ2-5; possibly TRBD1 or TRBD2 for D (6 bases each). The CDR3 length is 15 residues. V lost 5 bases and J 1 base, leaving 15 bases between the germline ends. Germline lookup yields CDR1 SGHRS and CDR2 YFSETQ. CDR3: CASRETGGRQETQYF. CDR3 sequence (DNA): TGCGCCAGCAGAGAGACAGGAGGGCGCCAAGAGACCCAGTACTTC.

This clone was found once. The chain joins TRBV5-5 to TRBJ1-4; D gene uncertain. This CDR3 is built from 14 residues. V was trimmed by 0 bases and J by 7 bases, leaving 10 bases between them. Germline CDR1 reads SGHKS; CDR2 reads YYEKEE (reference sequence). The CDR3 nucleotides are TGTGCCAGCAGCTTGGCTGGGTCGGGTGAAAAACTGTTTTTT. Protein product: CASSLAGSGEKLFF. The entire variable domain, with the rest obtained from reference TRBV5-5 and TRBJ1-4, is as follows: DAGVTQSPTHLIKTRGQQVTLRCSPISGHKSVSWYQQVLGQGPQFIFQYYEKEERGRGNFPDRFSARQFPNYSSELNVNALLLGDSALYLCASSLAGSGEKLFFGSGTQLSVL.

The chain joins TRBV5-6 to TRBJ2-2; 8 bases fit TRBD2. This CDR3 has 14 amino acids. Losses at the gene ends were 8 bases for V and 1 base for J; bases not matched to a gene: 4. CDR1 SGHDT and CDR2 YYEEEE come from the germline V gene. As DNA, the CDR3 is TGTGCCAGTTTTCTAGCGGGGAACACCGGGGAGCTGTTTTTT. The encoded protein is CASFLAGNTGELFF.

This rearrangement joins TRBV7-2 to TRBJ2-3, with 10 nucleotides matching TRBD2. V lost 0 bases and J lost 4; bases outside the gene matches: 4. CDR3 size: 16 residues. Germline assignment: CDR1 SGHTA and CDR2 FQGNSA. The DNA of the CDR3 is TGTGCCAGCAGCTTAGCCTCTAGCGGGAGTGCAGATACGCAGTATTTT. As protein: CASSLASSGSADTQYF.

On this clone: Other DNA sequences from this sample encode an identical CDR3 as well. The rearrangement links TRBV29-1 to TRBJ1-1, with 8 positions matching TRBD1. Germline V CDR1 and CDR2: SQVTM, ANQGSEA. CDR3 length: 13 residues. Trimming removed 5 bases from V and 0 bases from J; junction bases left unmatched: 2. The CDR3 protein is CSVRTGLNTEAFF. The CDR3 DNA follows: TGCAGCGTTAGGACAGGGTTGAACACTGAAGCTTTCTTT.

With regard to this clone: The same CDR3 is also encoded by other DNA sequences in this sample. The chain is built from TRBV6-5 and TRBJ2-7; a possible D gene is TRBD2 (5 bases). This CDR3 has 14 residues. V shed 6 bases and J shed 0 bases, with 12 bases lying between them. Germline assignment: CDR1 MNHEY and CDR2 SVGAGI. The CDR3 bases are TGTGCCAGCAGACGCCTAGCCGGCTCCTACGAGCAGTACTTC. This translates into CASRRLAGSYEQYF.

The CDR3 DNA sequence: TGTGCCAGCAGTTTGCAGGGGTATCAGCCCCAGCATTTT. Protein sequence: CASSLQGYQPQHF. The chain employs TRBV6-5 and TRBJ1-5; weak D call: TRBD1 (6 bases). Trimming cost V 4 bases and J 5 bases, with 9 bases left between them. The CDR3 has 13 residues. The germline CDR1 and CDR2 sequences are MNHEY and SVGAGI.

The chain carries TRBV5-4 and TRBJ2-7; 9 bases are shared with TRBD1. The V gene's germline CDR1 is SGHNT and CDR2 YYREEE (reference sequence). The CDR3 runs to 16 residues. V lost 0 bases, J lost 7 bases, and 11 bases stayed unmatched. In DNA form, the CDR3 reads TGTGCCAGCAGCTTGGCCGGGGGACAGGGTGTGTGGGAGCAGTACTTC. Translating it yields CASSLAGGQGVWEQYF.

This chain joins TRBV29-1 and TRBJ1-1, with 9 bases that match TRBD1. V shed 4 bases and J 3 bases; nucleotides not matched to a gene: 9. The CDR3 has 15 amino acids. CDR1 SQVTM and CDR2 ANQGSEA come from the germline V gene. CDR3 coding DNA: TGCAGCGTTGTGAGGGACAGGGTGGGGTACACTGAAGCTTTCTTT. Translated, it gives CSVVRDRVGYTEAFF.

V and J are TRBV5-4 and TRBJ2-2; D may be TRBD1 (5 bases). The germline V gene encodes CDR1 SGHNT and CDR2 YYREEE (reference sequence). Trimming shortened V by 4 bases and J by 7 bases, and 17 bases separated the two germline ends. The CDR3 runs to 15 residues. For the CDR3, the DNA is TGTGCCAGCAGCCCCGATCGCAGGGTGGGCGGGGAGCTGTTTTTT. It is translated as CASSPDRRVGGELFF.

This clone has just one count. This sample also contains other DNA sequences that code for the same CDR3. V and J are TRBV10-3 and TRBJ1-1; D not certain. The V end was cut by 3 bases, the J end by 2 bases, with 7 bases between. The CDR3 extends over 13 amino acids. Germline V gene data show CDR1 as ENHRY and CDR2 as SYGVKD. The CDR3 sequence: CAISEQINTEAFF. The DNA for the CDR3 is TGTGCCATCAGTGAACAAATAAACACTGAAGCTTTCTTT.

This chain uses TRBV7-9 with TRBJ2-7; weak D call: TRBD2 (5 bases). The CDR3 totals 13 residues. With 3 bases removed from V and 4 bases from J, the gap between germline ends came to 10 bases. The germline V gene encodes CDR1 SEHNR and CDR2 FQNEAQ (reference sequence). CDR3 sequence (DNA): TGTGCCAGCAGCTTTGGTAGCGAGTACGAGCAGTACTTC. Its translation is CASSFGSEYEQYF.

This clone was seen more than once but under ten times. J is TRBJ1-6 and V is TRBV6-4; D is possibly TRBD1 (5 bases). Germline lookup yields CDR1 MRHNA and CDR2 SNTAGT. V was pared by 6 bases and J by 4 bases, with 7 bases between. The CDR3 is 13 residues long. CDR3 coding DNA: TGTGCCAGCAGCGAGGGGTATAATTCACCCCTCCACTTT. Its protein is CASSEGYNSPLHF.

This clone is a singleton in its sample. The sample contains more than one DNA sequence encoding this CDR3. The rearrangement joins TRBV28 to TRBJ2-7; the D is unclear. Trimming left V 5 bases short and J 2 bases short, with 7 bases between. The CDR3 loop spans 12 amino acids. CDR1 is MDHEN and CDR2 is SYDVKM in the germline V gene. DNA of the CDR3: TGTGCCAGCAGTCCCACCCCCTACGAGCAGTACTTC. Its protein product is CASSPTPYEQYF.

V and J are TRBV5-1 and TRBJ2-7, with 9 bases that match TRBD2. The junction had 7 bases not matched to a gene; V was cut back by 4 bases and J by 2 bases. Germline assignment: CDR1 SGHRS and CDR2 YFSETQ. CDR3 length equals 15 residues. The CDR3 coding sequence is TGCGCCAGCAGCCCCCCGTTAGCGGGGGCCTACGAGCAGTACTTC. This encodes CASSPPLAGAYEQYF. The full variable domain, in which reference TRBV5-1 and TRBJ2-7 provide the parts outside the CDR3, is KAGVTQTPRYLIKTRGQQVTLSCSPISGHRSVSWYQQTPGQGLQFLFEYFSETQRNKGNFPGRFSGRQFSNSRSEMNVSTLELGDSALYLCASSPPLAGAYEQYFGPGTRLTVT.

This chain connects TRBV2 to TRBJ2-7; D might be TRBD2 (6 bases). Germline lookup yields CDR1 SNHLY and CDR2 FYNNEI. The germline V and J ends were trimmed by 3 bases and 2 bases, with 14 bases remaining between them. This CDR3 contains 15 residues. The CDR3 here is CASSEEGLGTYEQYF. CDR3 DNA: TGTGCCAGCAGTGAGGAGGGCTTAGGGACCTACGAGCAGTACTTC. The full variable domain, its missing parts supplied by reference TRBV2 and TRBJ2-7, is EPEVTQTPSHQVTQMGQEVILRCVPISNHLYFYWYRQILGQKVEFLVSFYNNEISEKSEIFDDQFSVERPDGSNFTLKIRSTKLEDSAMYFCASSEEGLGTYEQYFGPGTRLTVT.

V and J are TRBV5-1 and TRBJ2-5; 14 bases are shared with TRBD2. The germline V gene has CDR1 SGHRS and CDR2 YFSETQ. The CDR3 length is 23 residues. J was trimmed by 3 bases and V by 4 bases; bases with no gene match: 26. CDR3 DNA sequence: TGCGCCAGCAGCCCCGGGACATTCTACACTGGGACTAGCGGGGGAACGAAAAAAGAGACCCAGTACTTC. It specifies CASSPGTFYTGTSGGTKKETQYF.

The chain is built from TRBV5-1 and TRBJ2-3; a weak D match, TRBD1 (7 bases). V was pared by 0 bases and J by 3 bases, with 17 bases between. The CDR3 has 17 amino acids. Germline-derived CDR1 and CDR2 are SGHRS and YFSETQ. In DNA form, the CDR3 reads TGCGCCAGCAGCTTGGAGGTCAGGGGGGCCTCAACAGATACGCAGTATTTT. Its protein product is CASSLEVRGASTDTQYF.